The TCR beta chain under discussion was sequenced for a study of cytomegalovirus exposure and HLA in healthy donors. The PCR used 60 Vbeta and 13 Jbeta primers. Measured with immunoSEQ multiplex PCR; TCRdb has only the in-frame clones, and not every one. The sample shows about 120,000 clones, 55% to 65% of them seen only once. The CDR3 totals 15 residues. The V gene's germline CDR1 is SGHAT and CDR2 FQNNGV. V was pared by 5 bases and J by 7 bases, with 18 bases between. What was sequenced was PBMCs. This TCR derives from a woman aged 40 to 50 in good health and CMV-seropositive. The rearrangement uses TRBV11-2 and TRBJ1-3, with no clear D. The CDR3 nucleotides read TGTGCCAGCAGCCCACTACTAAGTCTGGAGAACACCATATATTTT. Translated, it gives CASSPLLSLENTIYF.